These 26 T cell receptor beta chains came from one sample sequenced in a study of T-cell reconstitution after alpha-beta-depleted transplantation in children. As it was prepared, the TCRbeta library received unique molecular identifiers. From the PCR reads, TCRdb called clonotypes with MiXCR, one entry per CDR3 protein. The sample lists about 500,000 distinct CDR3 sequences, 30% to 35% occurring once. The sequences come from PBMCs from the stem cell graft donor, collected from the stem cell graft. These receptors were collected from a human donor who donated a stem cell graft to a child with aplastic anemia.

The chain is built from TRBV20-1 and TRBJ2-3, with 8 bases aligning to TRBD2. After removal of 6 bases from V and 5 bases from J, the junction contained 13 bases not matched to a gene. The CDR3 runs 15 residues. CDR1 and CDR2 from the germline V gene are DFQATT and SNEGSKA (reference sequence). CDR3 sequence reads: CSAPGGRAGVDTQYF. The DNA of the CDR3 is TGCAGTGCCCCTGGGGGGAGAGCGGGAGTAGATACGCAGTATTTT.

This clonotype was seen only a few times. V and J are TRBV6-1 and TRBJ2-7; D not certain. The CDR3 extends over 14 amino acids. In germline, CDR1 is MNHNS, CDR2 SASEGT. Deletions cut 2 bases from V and 3 bases from J, with 11 bases between. The CDR3 coding sequence is TGTGCCAGCAGTGAACGCTCGTCGGACTACGAGCAGTACGTC. Translation gives CASSERSSDYEQYV.

This clonotype was observed a few times. CDR3: CAIRGQEITGELFF. CDR3 DNA: TGTGCCATCCGGGGACAGGAAATCACCGGGGAGCTGTTTTTT. V is TRBV10-3 and J is TRBJ2-2; TRBD1 agrees at 8 bases. The CDR3 has 14 amino acids. The J segment lost 4 bases and the V segment lost 8 bases, leaving 6 bases of the junction unmatched. CDR1 and CDR2 from the germline V gene are ENHRY and SYGVKD.

The rearrangement joins TRBV9 to TRBJ1-2; D is ambiguous. Germline V gives CDR1 SGDLS, CDR2 YYNGEE. The CDR3 sequence is 15 residues long. The germline V and J ends were trimmed by 2 bases and 1 base, with 12 bases remaining between them. The CDR3 protein is CASSVGVQSNYGYTF. The CDR3 nucleotides read TGTGCCAGCAGCGTGGGAGTACAGAGTAACTATGGCTACACCTTC. The whole variable domain, filled in from reference TRBV9 and TRBJ1-2, reads DSGVTQTPKHLITATGQRVTLRCSPRSGDLSVYWYQQSLDQGLQFLIQYYNGEERAKGNILERFSAQQFPDLHSELNLSSLELGDSALYFCASSVGVQSNYGYTFGSGTRLTVV.

The rearrangement joins TRBV6-1 to TRBJ2-1, with D possibly matching TRBD1 (6 bases). The CDR3 is 15 amino acids. Germline V CDR1 and CDR2: MNHNS, SASEGT. Trimming pared 7 bases from V and 3 bases from J, leaving 16 bases between. The CDR3: CASKRTENFYNEQFF. In DNA form, the CDR3 reads TGTGCCAGCAAGAGGACAGAAAATTTCTACAATGAGCAGTTCTTC.

This clonotype has a handful of counts. The V gene is TRBV11-2, the J gene TRBJ2-3, with TRBD2 identical over 11 bases. After removal of 1 base from V and 4 bases from J, the junction contained 7 bases not matched to a gene. The CDR3 is 17 residues long. Germline values: CDR1 SGHAT, CDR2 FQNNGV. The CDR3 reads CASSLVLAGGPADTQYF. CDR3 coding DNA: TGTGCCAGCAGCTTAGTCTTAGCGGGAGGGCCGGCAGATACGCAGTATTTT.

V usage is TRBV12-3 or TRBV12-4 and J usage is TRBJ1-5, with D perhaps matching TRBD1 (6 bases). This CDR3 spans 15 amino acids. V was shortened by 7 bases and J by 3 bases, with 16 bases between the two germline ends. The CDR3 nucleotides are TGTGCCAGCAACGATGGGGGCAGTACCAATCAGCCCCAGCATTTT. Protein sequence: CASNDGGSTNQPQHF.

The chain joins TRBV27 to TRBJ1-4; no firm D call. Germline V gene lookup returns CDR1 MNHEY and CDR2 SMNVEV (reference sequence). The CDR3 is 13 amino acids. The germline V and J ends were trimmed by 2 bases and 10 bases, with 11 bases remaining between them. CDR3 region: CASSLEGAGKLFF. The CDR3 bases are TGTGCCAGCAGTTTAGAGGGCGCAGGAAAACTGTTTTTT.

The chain employs TRBV11-2 and TRBJ2-7, with D tentatively TRBD1 (7 bases). Germline V lookup: CDR1 SGHAT, CDR2 FQNNGV. With 6 bases removed from V and 2 bases from J, the gap between germline ends came to 35 bases. The CDR3 runs to 21 residues. CDR3 DNA: TGTGCCAGCAGTTATTTACCTCACACTAGCCTCCGGGACAGAGACGCCTACGAGCAGTACTTC. Translated, it gives CASSYLPHTSLRDRDAYEQYF.

In its sample, this clonotype was seen a few times. This rearrangement joins TRBV7-9 to TRBJ2-7; D is undetermined. Germline V gene lookup returns CDR1 SEHNR and CDR2 FQNEAQ (reference sequence). V gave up 1 base and J gave up 1 base, with 14 bases separating them. The CDR3 has 16 residues. The CDR3 reads CASSLGPLTGSYEQYV. CDR3 DNA: TGTGCCAGCAGCTTAGGCCCTTTAACGGGTTCCTACGAGCAGTACGTC.

V and J are TRBV5-1 and TRBJ2-2, with TRBD1 identical over 9 bases. The germline gives CDR1 SGHRS, CDR2 YFSETQ. After removal of 3 bases from V and 3 bases from J, the junction contained 3 bases not matched to a gene. The CDR3 sequence is 15 residues long. The CDR3 nucleotides are TGCGCCAGCAGCTGGGGACAGGGTCACACCGGGGAGCTGTTTTTT. It is translated as CASSWGQGHTGELFF.

The chain is built from TRBV6-2 or TRBV6-3 and TRBJ2-1, with unresolved D. Germline V gene sequence: CDR1 MNHEY, CDR2 SVGEGT. Trimming took 2 bases from V and 3 from J, leaving 11 bases between them. This CDR3 has 15 amino acids. The CDR3 region has the DNA TGTGCCAGCAGTTACGTGGCCCCCCGCTACAATGAGCAGTTCTTC. Its protein is CASSYVAPRYNEQFF.

This sequence joins TRBV10-1 and TRBJ2-3; D is possibly TRBD1 (6 bases). The CDR3 is 14 amino acids. Germline CDR1 WNHNN, CDR2 SYGVQD (reference sequence). V lost 0 bases and J 4 bases, leaving 8 bases between the germline ends. The CDR3 nucleotides are TGCGCCAGCAGTGAGTCTTCAGGGGCAGATACGCAGTATTTT. Its protein is CASSESSGADTQYF.

This clonotype was counted between two and nine times. The chain is built from TRBV29-1 and TRBJ1-1; TRBD1 matches 11 bases. The CDR3 contains 18 residues. The junction had 17 bases not matched to a gene; V was cut back by 8 bases and J by 0 bases. Germline-derived CDR1 and CDR2 are SQVTM and ANQGSEA. This CDR3 reads CSHRDWTGGGRLNTEAFF. The DNA for the CDR3 is TGCAGCCATCGGGATTGGACAGGGGGCGGTCGGCTGAACACTGAAGCTTTCTTT.

This clonotype has more than one count but fewer than ten. This chain connects TRBV4-1 to TRBJ2-7; 8 bases line up with TRBD1. Looked up from germline, CDR1 is MGHRA and CDR2 is YSYEKL. Germline trimming cut 3 bases from V and 4 bases from J; bases unmatched to any gene: 8. The CDR3 runs to 15 residues. The CDR3 DNA sequence: TGCGCCAGCAGCCACCTGGGACAGGAGACTTACGAGCAGTACTTC. Residues: CASSHLGQETYEQYF.

The rearrangement joins TRBV7-2 to TRBJ2-4; 7 nucleotides match TRBD2. Germline V CDR1 and CDR2: SGHTA, FQGNSA. The V segment lost 3 bases and the J segment 5 bases; nucleotides outside the gene matches: 7. The CDR3 has 15 amino acids. The CDR3 is CASSFRSGRQNIQYF. In DNA form, the CDR3 reads TGTGCCAGCAGCTTCCGTAGCGGGCGCCAAAACATTCAGTACTTC.

This chain uses TRBV5-1 with TRBJ2-2, with 12 bases identical to TRBD2. The J segment lost 4 bases and the V segment lost 6 bases, leaving 1 base of the junction unmatched. The CDR3 totals 14 residues. Germline V gene sequence: CDR1 SGHRS, CDR2 YFSETQ. The CDR3 protein is CASMTSGSTGELFF. The CDR3 DNA reads as TGCGCCAGCATGACTAGCGGGAGCACCGGGGAGCTGTTTTTT.

The rearrangement links TRBV19 to TRBJ2-1, with TRBD2 matching 14 bases. V shed 9 bases, J shed 7 bases, and the junction held 17 bases outside the gene matches. Per germline, CDR1 LNHDA and CDR2 SQIVND (reference sequence). CDR3 size: 18 residues. CDR3 region: CASAGTSGSMKSWNEQFF. Written as DNA, the CDR3 is TGTGCCAGCGCCGGGACTAGCGGGAGTATGAAGAGTTGGAATGAGCAGTTCTTC.

V is TRBV7-3 and J is TRBJ2-5; 12 nucleotides match TRBD2. This CDR3 contains 15 residues. The germline gives CDR1 SGHTA, CDR2 FQGTGA. V lost 4 bases, J lost 5 bases, and 5 bases stayed unmatched. The CDR3 DNA reads as TGTGCCAGCAGCTCCCGGACTAGCGGGAAGGAGACCCAGTACTTC. Residues: CASSSRTSGKETQYF.

This sequence joins TRBV10-3 and TRBJ1-5; 7 bases are a match to TRBD1. After removal of 6 bases from V and 6 bases from J, the junction contained 8 bases not matched to a gene. The CDR3 spans 14 residues. The germline V gene encodes CDR1 ENHRY and CDR2 SYGVKD. The CDR3 DNA follows: TGTGCCATCAGGACAGGGAGCACTGGTCAGCCCCAGCATTTT. Translating it yields CAIRTGSTGQPQHF.

The chain has TRBV20-1 and TRBJ2-3, with 11 bases lining up with TRBD2. This CDR3 contains 18 residues. Germline V gene sequence: CDR1 DFQATT, CDR2 SNEGSKA (reference sequence). Germline trimming cut 1 base from V and 4 bases from J; bases unmatched to any gene: 13. The CDR3 loop reads CSARAFGVAGGPPDTQYF. CDR3 nucleotides: TGCAGTGCTAGAGCCTTCGGGGTAGCGGGAGGGCCCCCAGATACGCAGTATTTT.

The chain links TRBV18 to TRBJ1-2; perhaps TRBD1 as D (6 bases). This CDR3 region has 15 residues. V shed 5 bases and J shed 8 bases, with 21 bases lying between them. Germline V gives CDR1 KGHSH, CDR2 LQKENI. This chain's CDR3 is CASSSDSSGSRGYTF. CDR3 bases: TGTGCCAGCTCATCGGACAGTTCAGGAAGTCGCGGCTACACCTTC.

The J gene is TRBJ2-7, the V gene TRBV28, with a weak D call TRBD2 (7 bases). The CDR3 contains 15 residues. V lost 4 bases, J lost 2 bases, and 15 bases lay in between. CDR1 is MDHEN, CDR2 SYDVKM, per germline. The CDR3 DNA sequence: TGTGCCAGCAGTTCAGTAGGGGGGGTGCCCTACGAGCAGTACGTC. Protein product: CASSSVGGVPYEQYV.

This clonotype was observed once. The chain employs TRBV29-1 and TRBJ2-1; a possible D gene is TRBD2 (5 bases). The CDR3 totals 13 residues. Germline loops: CDR1 SQVTM, CDR2 ANQGSEA. The V gene lost 6 bases and the J gene lost 12 bases, with 21 bases spanning the gap. CDR3 nucleotide sequence: TGCAGCGTAATGACCACGGTCGGGGTCGGGCAGTTCTTC. Protein product: CSVMTTVGVGQFF.

This clonotype was seen a few times. The rearrangement joins TRBV20-1 to TRBJ2-1; TRBD2 matches 7 bases. The V gene's germline CDR1 is DFQATT and CDR2 SNEGSKA (reference sequence). This CDR3 has 20 amino acids. Trimming cost V 0 bases and J 0 bases; bases outside gene matches: 17. The CDR3 here is CSARDPGGLVLGSSYNEQFF. The CDR3 nucleotides are TGCAGTGCTAGAGACCCCGGAGGACTAGTCCTCGGGAGCTCCTACAATGAGCAGTTCTTC.

This clonotype was recorded a few times. The rearrangement links TRBV7-2 to TRBJ1-5; weak D call: TRBD1 (5 bases). Germline V gene sequence: CDR1 SGHTA, CDR2 FQGNSA. The CDR3 contains 15 residues. Trimming took 1 base from V and 6 from J, leaving 13 bases between them. The CDR3 DNA is TGTGCCAGCAGCTTAGATAAGGGACCGAGTCAGCCCCAGCATTTT. The encoded protein is CASSLDKGPSQPQHF.